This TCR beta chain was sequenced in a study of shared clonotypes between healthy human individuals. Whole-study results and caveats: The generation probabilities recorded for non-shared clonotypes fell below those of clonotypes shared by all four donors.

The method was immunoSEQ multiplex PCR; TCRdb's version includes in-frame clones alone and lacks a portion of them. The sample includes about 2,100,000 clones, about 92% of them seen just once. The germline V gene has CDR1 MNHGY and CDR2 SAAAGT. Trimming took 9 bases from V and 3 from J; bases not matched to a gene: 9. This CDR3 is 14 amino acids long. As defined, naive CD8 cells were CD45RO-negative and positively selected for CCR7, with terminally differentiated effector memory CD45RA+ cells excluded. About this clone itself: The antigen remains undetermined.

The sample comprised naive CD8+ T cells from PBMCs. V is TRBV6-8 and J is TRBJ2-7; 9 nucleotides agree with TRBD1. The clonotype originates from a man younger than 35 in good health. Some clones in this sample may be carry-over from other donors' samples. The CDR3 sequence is CARKPGQGIYEQYF. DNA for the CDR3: TGTGCCAGGAAGCCGGGACAGGGAATCTACGAGCAGTACTTC.